Detailed here is one T cell receptor (beta chain). Its cognate antigen is unknown. Some clones are missing from TCRdb's copy, which holds only in-frame ones; the method was immunoSEQ multiplex PCR. Found here are over a million clones, roughly 96% of them singletons; the top ten hold approximately 1.1%. This sample was included in a study of shared clonotypes between healthy human individuals. The study, taken as a whole, reports: Some clonotypes were shared by all four sorted-subset donors, while others were not shared. The non-shared ones had lower generation probabilities than the shared ones. Between four donors, naive CD4 clonotypes were shared at a level of around 4.8%. Naive subsets typically showed greater estimated richness than memory subsets.

Each sample came from a Caucasian adult donor living in Nashville, Tennessee. The V gene's germline CDR1 is MDHEN and CDR2 SYDVKM. After removal of 6 bases from V and 1 base from J, the junction contained 8 bases not matched to a gene. The CDR3 consists of 15 residues. Source material: naive CD4+ T cells sorted from blood. Subset denoted: CD45RA+ positively selected. The chain has TRBV28 and TRBJ2-7; 8 positions agree with TRBD2. The receptor was isolated from a man younger than 40 in good health. Here the CDR3 reads CASSLTSAGSYEQYF. CDR3 DNA: TGTGCCAGCAGCCTGACTAGCGCCGGATCCTACGAGCAGTACTTC.